Listed below are T cell receptor beta chains from one sample, sequenced in a study of CD8 T cells in Susac syndrome. TCRdb re-called the immunoSEQ multiplex PCR reads with MiXCR, one entry per CDR3 protein. The sample yields about 80,000 distinct CDR3 sequences, roughly 96% seen once. Sequenced input: CD8+ T cells from PBMCs. The receptors come from a human donor with Susac syndrome. Each CDR3 is given with its conserved first and last residue. A D gene is named only where the DNA matches it firmly. Only part of the rows carry a size: once, few, many, or a class if the clone is expanded.

CDR3: CATRTGGNTGELFF; DNA: TGTGCCACCCGGACAGGGGGCAACACCGGGGAGCTGTTTTTT; V: TRBV2; J: TRBJ2-2; size: -; D: TRBD1
CDR3: CSVVPGTVGGYTF; DNA: TGCAGCGTGGTGCCCGGGACAGTAGGTGGCTACACCTTC; V: TRBV29-1; J: TRBJ1-2; size: -; D: TRBD1
CDR3: CASSQSLRDYGGYTF; DNA: TGTGCCAGCAGCCAAAGCCTCAGAGACTATGGTGGCTACACCTTC; V: TRBV4-2; J: TRBJ1-2; size: -; D: -
CDR3: CASSLGSGRLPSSGANVLTF; DNA: TGTGCCAGCAGCTTAGGCTCCGGGAGACTTCCGAGCTCTGGGGCCAACGTCCTGACTTTC; V: TRBV7-2; J: TRBJ2-6; size: -; D: -
CDR3: CSVEAGGWGTEAFF; DNA: TGCAGCGTTGAAGCCGGCGGGTGGGGCACTGAAGCTTTCTTT; V: TRBV29-1; J: TRBJ1-1; size: -; D: -
CDR3: CASSLEGSGETQYF; DNA: TGTGCCAGCAGCTTGGAGGGCAGCGGGGAGACCCAGTACTTC; V: TRBV5-6; J: TRBJ2-5; size: -; D: -
CDR3: CASSWDHNEQFF; DNA: TGTGCCAGCAGTTGGGACCACAATGAGCAGTTCTTC; V: TRBV28; J: TRBJ2-1; size: -; D: -
CDR3: CSARDVSGSHNEQFF; DNA: TGCAGTGCTAGAGATGTTAGCGGGAGTCACAATGAGCAGTTCTTC; V: TRBV20-1; J: TRBJ2-1; size: -; D: TRBD2
CDR3: CASSSGAGTEAFF; DNA: TGTGCCAGCAGTTCAGGGGCTGGCACTGAAGCTTTCTTT; V: TRBV27; J: TRBJ1-1; size: -; D: -
CDR3: CASSVDGRRNTGELFF; DNA: TGTGCCAGCAGCGTAGATGGTAGGAGGAACACCGGGGAGCTGTTTTTT; V: TRBV9; J: TRBJ2-2; size: -; D: -
CDR3: CASSFPGGEQFF; DNA: TGTGCCAGCAGCTTCCCCGGCGGGGAGCAGTTCTTC; V: TRBV7-3; J: TRBJ2-1; size: -; D: -
CDR3: CASSTSRGQFF; DNA: TGTGCCAGTAGTACCTCCCGGGGGCAGTTCTTC; V: TRBV19; J: TRBJ2-1; size: once; D: -
CDR3: CATSRVLASGLGYGELFF; DNA: TGTGCCACCAGCAGAGTGCTGGCTAGCGGGTTAGGTTACGGGGAGCTGTTTTTT; V: TRBV15; J: TRBJ2-2; size: -; D: TRBD2
CDR3: CASPDFQETQYF; DNA: TGTGCCAGCCCGGATTTCCAAGAGACCCAGTACTTC; V: TRBV25-1; J: TRBJ2-5; size: -; D: -
CDR3: CATSEEGETQYF; DNA: TGTGCCACCAGCGAGGAGGGGGAGACCCAGTACTTC; V: TRBV15; J: TRBJ2-5; size: -; D: -
CDR3: CATSSLPEGNTGELFF; DNA: TGTGCCACCAGCAGCCTACCCGAAGGCAACACCGGGGAGCTGTTTTTT; V: TRBV15; J: TRBJ2-2; size: -; D: -
CDR3: CSAKVNEQFF; DNA: TGCAGTGCTAAAGTAAATGAGCAGTTCTTC; V: TRBV20-1; J: TRBJ2-1; size: -; D: -
CDR3: CASCWLGDYGYTF; DNA: TGTGCCAGCTGCTGGCTGGGGGACTATGGCTACACCTTC; V: TRBV5-6; J: TRBJ1-2; size: -; D: -
CDR3: CSARDRGTYNEQFF; DNA: TGCAGTGCTAGAGACAGGGGTACTTACAATGAGCAGTTCTTC; V: TRBV20-1; J: TRBJ2-1; size: -; D: -
CDR3: CASSSGQGPYF; DNA: TGCGCCAGCAGCTCCGGGCAGGGTCCGTACTTC; V: TRBV5-1; J: TRBJ2-7; size: -; D: -
CDR3: CASSLGPSGGNEQFF; DNA: TGTGCCAGCAGCTTGGGGCCGTCAGGTGGCAATGAGCAGTTCTTC; V: TRBV11-2; J: TRBJ2-1; size: -; D: -
CDR3: CASSQGGQTNQPQHF; DNA: TGCGCCAGCAGCCAAGGGGGGCAGACTAATCAGCCCCAGCATTTT; V: TRBV4-1; J: TRBJ1-5; size: -; D: -
CDR3: CATSSREQASYNQPQHF; DNA: TGTGCCACCAGCTCTCGAGAACAGGCGTCTTACAATCAGCCCCAGCATTTT; V: TRBV15; J: TRBJ1-5; size: -; D: -
CDR3: CASSLYGTEVFF; DNA: TGTGCCAGCAGCTTATACGGGACTGAAGTTTTCTTT; V: TRBV7-6; J: TRBJ1-1; size: -; D: -
CDR3: CASSLAGMGYEQYF; DNA: TGTGCCAGCAGCTTAGCGGGGATGGGCTACGAGCAGTACTTC; V: TRBV7-9; J: TRBJ2-7; size: -; D: -
CDR3: CASSYSGGGINEQFF; DNA: TGTGCCAGCAGTTACTCGGGCGGGGGGATCAATGAGCAGTTCTTC; V: TRBV6-5; J: TRBJ2-1; size: few; D: TRBD2
CDR3: CASSLGTGYRYTF; DNA: TGTGCCAGCAGTTTAGGAACAGGGTATCGCTACACCTTC; V: TRBV12-3/TRBV12-4; J: TRBJ1-2; size: -; D: -
CDR3: CAWDNGAGIGELFF; DNA: TGTGCCTGGGATAACGGTGCTGGAATCGGGGAGCTGTTTTTT; V: TRBV30; J: TRBJ2-2; size: -; D: -
CDR3: CASSPRTGCNSPLHF; DNA: TGTGCCAGCAGTCCCCGGACAGGGTGTAATTCACCCCTCCACTTT; V: TRBV12-3/TRBV12-4; J: TRBJ1-6; size: -; D: TRBD1
CDR3: CSVEGTGEPGYTF; DNA: TGCAGCGTTGAGGGAACAGGGGAGCCTGGCTACACCTTC; V: TRBV29-1; J: TRBJ1-2; size: once; D: TRBD1
CDR3: CASRYSGGDEQFF; DNA: TGTGCCAGCAGGTATAGCGGGGGGGATGAGCAGTTCTTC; V: TRBV6-5; J: TRBJ2-1; size: -; D: TRBD2
CDR3: CASSRYRPGQGRADTQYF; DNA: TGTGCCAGCAGCCGATATAGGCCGGGACAGGGTAGAGCAGATACGCAGTATTTT; V: TRBV6-1; J: TRBJ2-3; size: -; D: TRBD1
CDR3: CASNLGWVGYNEQFF; DNA: TGTGCCAGCAACCTTGGGTGGGTTGGCTACAATGAGCAGTTCTTC; V: TRBV12-3/TRBV12-4; J: TRBJ2-1; size: -; D: -
CDR3: CASSVEGGASWPTF; DNA: TGTGCCAGCAGCGTAGAAGGCGGGGCGTCTTGGCCCACCTTC; V: TRBV9; J: TRBJ1-2; size: -; D: -
CDR3: CSARDHRGANTEAFF; DNA: TGCAGTGCTAGAGATCACCGGGGGGCGAACACTGAAGCTTTCTTT; V: TRBV20-1; J: TRBJ1-1; size: -; D: -
CDR3: CASMGAFNSPLHF; DNA: TGTGCCAGCATGGGGGCGTTTAATTCACCCCTCCACTTT; V: TRBV2; J: TRBJ1-6; size: -; D: -
CDR3: CASSYSIGPYNEQFF; DNA: TGTGCCAGCAGTTACTCGATAGGCCCTTACAATGAGCAGTTCTTC; V: TRBV6-6; J: TRBJ2-1; size: -; D: -
CDR3: CSVEDPRGGYTF; DNA: TGCAGCGTTGAGGATCCCCGTGGGGGCTACACCTTC; V: TRBV29-1; J: TRBJ1-2; size: -; D: -
CDR3: CATRGDNSYEQYF; DNA: TGTGCCACCAGGGGGGACAACTCCTACGAGCAGTACTTC; V: TRBV15; J: TRBJ2-7; size: -; D: -
CDR3: CASNPTLYSYNEQFF; DNA: TGCGCCAGCAACCCGACACTTTACTCCTACAATGAGCAGTTCTTC; V: TRBV5-1; J: TRBJ2-1; size: -; D: -
CDR3: CSAQGASGNTIYF; DNA: TGCAGTGCTCAGGGGGCGTCTGGAAACACCATATATTTT; V: TRBV20-1; J: TRBJ1-3; size: -; D: TRBD1
CDR3: CSARDTGAGQETQYF; DNA: TGCAGTGCTAGAGATACGGGAGCGGGTCAAGAGACCCAGTACTTC; V: TRBV20-1; J: TRBJ2-5; size: -; D: -
CDR3: CASTGAGYNEQFF; DNA: TGTGCCAGTACAGGGGCCGGATACAATGAGCAGTTCTTC; V: TRBV27; J: TRBJ2-1; size: -; D: TRBD1
CDR3: CASSSTSSTGELFF; DNA: TGTGCCAGCAGTTCGACTAGCAGTACCGGGGAGCTGTTTTTT; V: TRBV12-3/TRBV12-4; J: TRBJ2-2; size: -; D: TRBD2
CDR3: CASSSGTGTDTQYF; DNA: TGTGCCAGCAGCTCCGGGACAGGGACAGATACGCAGTATTTT; V: TRBV7-9; J: TRBJ2-3; size: -; D: TRBD1
CDR3: CASSQSSGTNEQFF; DNA: TGTGCCAGCAGTCAGTCTAGCGGGACCAATGAGCAGTTCTTC; V: TRBV27; J: TRBJ2-1; size: -; D: TRBD2
CDR3: CASRKNGELFF; DNA: TGCGCCAGCAGGAAAAACGGGGAGCTGTTTTTT; V: TRBV4-1; J: TRBJ2-2; size: -; D: -
CDR3: CSAREPALDGGGSSPLHF; DNA: TGCAGTGCTAGAGAACCGGCTTTGGACGGCGGTGGTAGCTCACCCCTCCACTTT; V: TRBV20-1; J: TRBJ1-6; size: -; D: -
CDR3: CASSPTTALSTDTQYF; DNA: TGTGCCAGCAGCCCCACGACAGCTTTAAGCACAGATACGCAGTATTTT; V: TRBV7-8; J: TRBJ2-3; size: -; D: -
CDR3: CASSSRESTEAFF; DNA: TGTGCCAGCAGTTCCAGGGAGTCGACTGAAGCTTTCTTT; V: TRBV5-4; J: TRBJ1-1; size: -; D: -